These 5 T cell receptor beta chains share one sample of origin, sequenced in a study of blood T cell repertoires in COVID-19. Some clones are missing from TCRdb's copy, which holds only in-frame ones; the method was immunoSEQ multiplex PCR. The table has about 140,000 clones, 60% to 80% seen once. Sample: PBMCs or T cells enriched from blood (not recorded which). The source of these receptors is a woman aged 45-65 years who had recovered from COVID-19.

The chain employs TRBV9 and TRBJ2-1; the match to TRBD2 covers 10 bases. The CDR3 contains 15 residues. Germline V gives CDR1 SGDLS, CDR2 YYNGEE. Germline trimming cut 6 bases from V and 2 bases from J; bases unmatched to any gene: 5. The DNA for the CDR3 is TGTGCCAGCAAGGCAGGACTAGCGGCCTACAATGAGCAGTTCTTC. Protein: CASKAGLAAYNEQFF.

The chain joins TRBV5-1 to TRBJ2-2, with TRBD1 matching over 11 bases. There are 16 residues in the CDR3. Looked up from germline, CDR1 is SGHRS and CDR2 is YFSETQ. V shed 5 bases and J 4 bases; nucleotides not matched to a gene: 7. The CDR3 reads CASRDAGTGGTGELFF. Here the CDR3 DNA reads TGCGCCAGCAGGGATGCCGGGACAGGGGGCACCGGGGAGCTGTTTTTT.

The chain carries TRBV11-3 and TRBJ2-7; 12 nucleotides align to TRBD2. Germline CDR1 and CDR2: SGHNT and YENEEA. The CDR3 is 17 amino acids. V lost 2 bases and J lost 4; bases outside the gene matches: 9. CDR3 loop: CASSLPSGGEGIYEQYF. For the CDR3, the DNA is TGTGCCAGCAGCTTACCTAGCGGGGGGGAAGGTATTTACGAGCAGTACTTC.

The gene calls are TRBV28 and TRBJ2-7; D ambiguous. There are 13 residues in the CDR3. Germline CDR1 is MDHEN and CDR2 is SYDVKM. V gave up 3 bases and J gave up 7 bases, with 13 bases separating them. The chain's CDR3 is CASSFPSTEEQYF. The CDR3 nucleotides are TGTGCCAGCAGTTTTCCTAGTACGGAAGAGCAGTACTTC.

J is TRBJ2-1 and V is TRBV7-3, with TRBD1 as a possible D gene (5 bases). V lost 5 bases, J lost 5 bases, and 16 bases lay in between. Germline values: CDR1 SGHTA, CDR2 FQGTGA. There are 15 residues in the CDR3. The CDR3 bases are TGTGCCAGCAGCCCGCGGTGGACAAAAAACAATGAGCAGTTCTTC. This gives the protein CASSPRWTKNNEQFF.